Listed below are T cell receptor beta chains from one sample, sequenced in a study of shared T cell receptors in the human thymus. The method was immunoSEQ multiplex PCR; TCRdb's version includes in-frame clones alone and lacks a portion of them. The sample has hundreds of thousands of clones, 75% to 80% seen once. These data also featured in a second study, about human thymus T cells.

The sequenced material came from thymocytes. These receptors came from a boy in the first two years of life with a congenital heart defect. CDR3s include the opening cysteine and the closing phenylalanine or tryptophan. A D gene is named only where the DNA matches it firmly. Not every row has a clone size; where given, it reads once, few, many or a size class.

TRBD1	18	TRBV28	.	TRBJ2-6	CASSFADRGPSGANVLTF	TGTGCCAGCAGTTTCGCCGACAGGGGACCCTCTGGGGCCAACGTCCTGACTTTC
.	15	TRBV5-5	.	TRBJ1-4	CASSLVAATNEKLFF	TGTGCCAGCAGCTTGGTGGCAGCAACTAATGAAAAACTGTTTTTT
.	16	TRBV11-3	.	TRBJ2-7	CASSSAVAGVCYEQYF	TGTGCCAGCAGCTCAGCGGTGGCAGGGGTTTGCTACGAGCAGTACTTC
TRBD2	19	TRBV18	few	TRBJ2-7	CASSPTRTSGYRSSYEQYF	TGTGCCAGCTCACCGACTCGGACTAGCGGCTATAGGAGCTCCTACGAGCAGTACTTC
TRBD2	15	TRBV27	.	TRBJ2-5	CASSRTSGLEETQYF	TGTGCCAGCAGCCGGACTAGCGGCCTCGAAGAGACCCAGTACTTC
TRBD2	18	TRBV4-3	.	TRBJ2-3	CASSPSLLAGVWSDTQYF	TGCGCCAGCAGCCCTAGCCTACTAGCGGGAGTATGGTCAGATACGCAGTATTTT
TRBD2	18	TRBV28	few	TRBJ2-7	CASSLASRRERNSYEQYF	TGTGCCAGCAGTTTAGCGTCGAGGCGGGAGCGTAACTCCTACGAGCAGTACTTC
TRBD1	13	TRBV14	.	TRBJ1-2	CASSNYRGNGYTF	TGTGCCAGCAGCAACTACAGGGGGAACGGCTACACCTTC
TRBD2	15	TRBV7-2	.	TRBJ2-7	CASSSASGSSYEQYF	TGTGCCAGCAGCTCGGCTAGCGGGAGCTCCTACGAGCAGTACTTC
.	15	TRBV4-3	.	TRBJ1-1	CASSPRGRGGTEAFF	TGCGCCAGCAGCCCACGGGGGAGGGGAGGGACTGAAGCTTTCTTT
.	14	TRBV11-3	.	TRBJ2-7	CASSLAGGPYEQYF	TGTGCCAGCAGCTTAGCTGGAGGGCCCTACGAGCAGTACTTC
TRBD2	13	TRBV2	.	TRBJ2-1	CASRASGVNEQFF	TGTGCCAGCAGGGCTAGCGGGGTCAATGAGCAGTTCTTC
TRBD2	16	TRBV18	.	TRBJ2-1	CASSVKLAGMYNEQFF	TGTGCCAGCTCAGTCAAACTAGCGGGAATGTACAATGAGCAGTTCTTC
.	15	TRBV15	.	TRBJ2-1	CATSTDKSSYNEQFF	TGTGCCACCAGCACCGACAAGAGCTCCTACAATGAGCAGTTCTTC
.	16	TRBV15	.	TRBJ2-7	CATSREGTPLTYEQYF	TGTGCCACCAGCAGAGAAGGGACTCCTCTCACCTACGAGCAGTACTTC
TRBD2	18	TRBV28	few	TRBJ2-3	CASSPTLRLAGVTDTQYF	TGTGCCAGCAGTCCAACTTTGAGGTTAGCGGGAGTCACAGATACGCAGTATTTT
TRBD2	13	TRBV29-1	.	TRBJ2-7	CSVQGLGWNEQYF	TGCAGCGTCCAGGGACTAGGGTGGAACGAGCAGTACTTC
TRBD1	15	TRBV5-8	.	TRBJ2-3	CASSLEGQGRKAQYF	TGTGCCAGCAGCTTAGAGGGACAGGGGAGGAAGGCGCAGTATTTT
TRBD2	17	TRBV29-1	.	TRBJ2-5	CSVTRGLAGPSGGTQYF	TGCAGCGTCACGCGAGGGCTAGCGGGTCCTTCCGGCGGGACCCAGTACTTC
.	14	TRBV4-2	.	TRBJ2-7	CASSQVPTLYEQYF	TGTGCCAGCAGCCAAGTGCCCACTCTCTACGAGCAGTACTTC
.	12	TRBV28	.	TRBJ2-1	CASRDKDNEQFF	TGTGCCAGCCGGGACAAGGACAATGAGCAGTTCTTC
.	16	TRBV10-3	few	TRBJ2-1	CAISEPDSPIYNEQFF	TGTGCCATCAGTGAGCCAGACAGCCCAATCTACAATGAGCAGTTCTTC
TRBD2	16	TRBV27	.	TRBJ2-1	CASSPTGTRLFNEQFF	TGTGCCAGCAGTCCGACCGGGACTAGACTATTCAATGAGCAGTTCTTC
TRBD2	14	TRBV5-1	.	TRBJ2-5	CASSFSGSRETQYF	TGCGCCAGCAGCTTTAGCGGGAGTCGGGAGACCCAGTACTTC
.	14	TRBV25-1	.	TRBJ2-2	CASRPAGPTGELFF	TGTGCCAGCCGCCCGGCAGGGCCCACCGGGGAGCTGTTTTTT
.	13	TRBV27	few	TRBJ2-7	CASRGRASYEQYF	TGTGCCAGCAGGGGCAGGGCCTCCTACGAGCAGTACTTC
.	13	TRBV5-1	.	TRBJ1-5	CASSLTGNQPQHF	TGCGCCAGCAGCTTAACAGGGAATCAGCCCCAGCATTTT
.	14	TRBV7-9	.	TRBJ2-7	CASSLAGQSYEQYF	TGTGCCAGCAGCTTAGCAGGACAGTCCTACGAGCAGTACTTC
TRBD2	15	TRBV6-4	.	TRBJ2-3	CASSAGGPSTDTQYF	TGTGCCAGCAGTGCGGGAGGGCCGAGCACAGATACGCAGTATTTT
.	14	TRBV28	.	TRBJ2-7	CASSSPEGVHEQYF	TGTGCCAGCAGTTCCCCTGAGGGGGTACACGAGCAGTACTTC
.	17	TRBV5-1	.	TRBJ2-7	CASSLEALRQDLHEQYF	TGCGCCAGCAGCTTGGAAGCCCTCAGACAGGATCTTCACGAGCAGTACTTC
.	12	TRBV19	few	TRBJ2-1	CASRGLGNEQFF	TGTGCCAGTAGGGGACTCGGCAATGAGCAGTTCTTC
TRBD2	15	TRBV6-5	once	TRBJ2-7	CASRPGASGSYEQYF	TGTGCCAGCAGACCCGGGGCTAGCGGGTCCTACGAGCAGTACTTC
TRBD1	15	TRBV5-6	.	TRBJ2-7	CASSQTGKPSYEQYF	TGTGCCAGCAGCCAGACAGGGAAACCCTCCTACGAGCAGTACTTC
TRBD2	17	TRBV14	.	TRBJ2-3	CASSQDLISGSTDTQYF	TGTGCCAGCAGCCAAGATCTAATTAGCGGGAGTACAGATACGCAGTATTTT
.	12	TRBV15	.	TRBJ2-1	CATSRSNNEQFF	TGTGCCACCAGCAGATCAAACAATGAGCAGTTCTTC
.	14	TRBV6-5	.	TRBJ2-5	CASSRATAQETQYF	TGTGCCAGCAGCCGAGCGACAGCCCAAGAGACCCAGTACTTC
TRBD1	14	TRBV6-4	.	TRBJ2-7	CASRPRQGSGEQYF	TGTGCCAGCAGACCACGACAGGGATCAGGCGAGCAGTACTTC
TRBD2	17	TRBV11-2	.	TRBJ2-5	CASSLDLPGGRVKTQYF	TGTGCCAGCAGCTTAGATCTTCCGGGCGGGAGGGTAAAGACCCAGTACTTC
.	15	TRBV7-9	.	TRBJ2-7	CASSLWVAGVYEQYF	TGTGCCAGCAGCTTATGGGTGGCAGGGGTTTACGAGCAGTACTTC
TRBD1	14	TRBV11-3	.	TRBJ2-5	CASSPRGHRETQYF	TGTGCCAGCAGCCCCAGGGGGCACCGAGAGACCCAGTACTTC
TRBD2	15	TRBV19	.	TRBJ2-7	CASSPPSLGTTEQYF	TGTGCCAGTAGTCCCCCAAGCCTCGGGACTACCGAGCAGTACTTC
TRBD2	15	TRBV27	.	TRBJ2-3	CASRGLAGVADTQYF	TGTGCCAGCAGGGGGCTAGCGGGAGTTGCAGATACGCAGTATTTT
.	13	TRBV27	once	TRBJ1-2	CASSFLGEDGYTF	TGTGCCAGCAGTTTTCTAGGGGAGGATGGCTACACCTTC
TRBD1	18	TRBV7-9	few	TRBJ1-2	CASSLAEETGGNNYGYTF	TGTGCCAGCAGCTTAGCGGAGGAGACAGGGGGCAACAACTATGGCTACACCTTC
.	19	TRBV18	.	TRBJ2-7	CASSQNRVKPVDLDYEQYF	TGTGCCAGCTCTCAGAACAGGGTGAAACCCGTTGATTTGGACTACGAGCAGTACTTC